This is a list of T cell receptor beta chains from one sample in a study of blood T cell repertoires in COVID-19. Some clones are missing from TCRdb's copy, which holds only in-frame ones; the method was immunoSEQ multiplex PCR. This sample has 250,000 to 300,000 clones, with around four fifths found just once. The source material was peripheral blood. These receptors were obtained from a man aged 55 to 70 who had recovered from COVID-19. CDR3s leave out the opening cysteine and the closing phenylalanine or tryptophan. The order of the fields is V gene, CDR3 length, CDR3 protein.

TRBV7-9,14,ASSLTGAGGNSPLH
TRBV5-1,15,ASSLDVPGRVFDGYT
TRBV5-4,11,ASSLYRGYEQY
TRBV18,11,ASSPGREETQY
TRBV7-6,12,ASSLGQELETQY
TRBV2,11,ASTAEVDQPQH
TRBV21-1,14,ASSKAVRTSTDTQY
TRBV5-1,13,ASSRLGAVSNEQF
TRBV4-1,13,ASSPNQGSSYEQY
TRBV19,12,ASRTQGGKSEQF
TRBV14,10,ASSSQAYEQY
TRBV7-8,12,ASSSDRGAAAQH
TRBV30,11,ACAGQGNSPLH
TRBV7-9,13,ASSQDRGWTGELF
TRBV3-1/TRBV3-2,15,ASSQRGGGLAGLEQF
TRBV21-1,13,ASREILADTYEQY
TRBV3-1/TRBV3-2,11,ASSQRGGTGYT
TRBV6-5,11,ASSTPSLGGHT
TRBV27,15,ASSLAGQGPFHYGYT
TRBV14,18,ASSQDVGLIRTSGNYEQY
TRBV5-1,13,ASSPSGTGYNEQF
TRBV5-6,13,ASSLFGQGIYEQY
TRBV12-3/TRBV12-4,11,ASRGTTADTQY
TRBV6-5,13,ASSSRTALGDEQF
TRBV5-8,14,ASSSGTGVYNSPLH
TRBV28,12,ASSGGEHRQPQH
TRBV9,11,ASSVVLGDEQY
TRBV19,15,ASSIDRGTGIGQPQH
TRBV2,13,ASSVGSGIGRGYT
TRBV18,13,ASSPKPDTPYEQY
TRBV9,13,ASSVGTSGGGELF
TRBV11-2,14,ASSLVGGPYTGELF
TRBV27,10,ASRQSSYEQY